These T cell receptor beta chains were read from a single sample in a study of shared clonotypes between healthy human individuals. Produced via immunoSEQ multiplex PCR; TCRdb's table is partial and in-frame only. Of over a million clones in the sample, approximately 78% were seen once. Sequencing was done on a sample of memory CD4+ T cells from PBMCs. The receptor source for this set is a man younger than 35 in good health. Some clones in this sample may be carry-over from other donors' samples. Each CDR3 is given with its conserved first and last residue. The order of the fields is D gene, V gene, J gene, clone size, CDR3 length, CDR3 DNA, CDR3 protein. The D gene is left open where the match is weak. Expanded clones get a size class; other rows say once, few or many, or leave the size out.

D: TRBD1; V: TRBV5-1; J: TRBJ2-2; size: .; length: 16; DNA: TGCGCCAGCAGCCGACGGACAGGGGGATCAACCGGGGAGCTGTTTTTT; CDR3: CASSRRTGGSTGELFF
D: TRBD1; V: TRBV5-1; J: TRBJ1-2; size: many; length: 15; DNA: TGCGCCAGCAGCTCCCTCGGACAGGGCTTGAGGGGCTACACCTTC; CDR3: CASSSLGQGLRGYTF
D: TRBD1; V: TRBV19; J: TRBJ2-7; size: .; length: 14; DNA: TGTGCCAGTAGTATTAGGACAGGGCCCTACGAGCAGTACTTC; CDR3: CASSIRTGPYEQYF
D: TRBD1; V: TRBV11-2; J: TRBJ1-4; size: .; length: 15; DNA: TGTGCCAGCAGCCGAGGGACAGTGGGTAATGAAAAACTGTTTTTT; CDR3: CASSRGTVGNEKLFF
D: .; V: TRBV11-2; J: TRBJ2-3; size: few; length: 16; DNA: TGTGCCAGCAGCTTAGGGGCGGGACAGCTCACAGATACGCAGTATTTT; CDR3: CASSLGAGQLTDTQYF
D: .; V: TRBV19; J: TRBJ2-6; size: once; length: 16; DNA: TGTGCCAGTAGCAGAGGCGGGACCTCTGGGGCCAACGTCCTGACTTTC; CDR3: CASSRGGTSGANVLTF
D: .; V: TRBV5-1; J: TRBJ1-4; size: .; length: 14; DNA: TGCGCCAGCAGCCGTACTTTAGCTGGAGAAAAACTGTTTTTT; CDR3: CASSRTLAGEKLFF
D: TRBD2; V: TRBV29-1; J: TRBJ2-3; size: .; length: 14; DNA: TGCAGCACGACTAGCGGGAGTCCGACAGATACGCAGTATTTT; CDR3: CSTTSGSPTDTQYF
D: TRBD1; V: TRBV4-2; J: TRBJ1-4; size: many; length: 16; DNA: TGTGCCAGCAGCGAAGAGAACAGGGGGCGCGGTGAAAAACTGTTTTTT; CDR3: CASSEENRGRGEKLFF
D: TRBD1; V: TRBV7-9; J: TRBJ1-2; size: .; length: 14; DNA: TGTGCCAGCAGCCGCGGGACAGGTGACTATGGCTACACCTTC; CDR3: CASSRGTGDYGYTF
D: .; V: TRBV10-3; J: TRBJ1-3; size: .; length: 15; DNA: TGTGCCATCAGGCCGACAGGACGCCGTGGAAACACCATATATTTT; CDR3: CAIRPTGRRGNTIYF
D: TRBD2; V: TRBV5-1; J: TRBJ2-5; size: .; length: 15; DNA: TGCGCCAGCAGCTCGCGCGGGGGAACAGAAGAGACCCAGTACTTC; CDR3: CASSSRGGTEETQYF
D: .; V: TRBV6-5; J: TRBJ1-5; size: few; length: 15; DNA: TGTGCCAGCAGTTACGGCGGCAGTAGCAATCAGCCCCAGCATTTT; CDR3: CASSYGGSSNQPQHF
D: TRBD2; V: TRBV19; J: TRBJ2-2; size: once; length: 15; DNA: TGTGCCAGTAGTACTGCGGGAGGGCCGGCCGGGGAGCTGTTTTTT; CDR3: CASSTAGGPAGELFF
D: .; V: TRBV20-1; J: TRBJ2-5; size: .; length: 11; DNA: TGCGGGGGGGGACAGGCCAGGACCCAGTACTTC; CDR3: CGGGQARTQYF
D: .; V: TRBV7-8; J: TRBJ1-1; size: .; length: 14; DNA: TGTGCCAGCAGCTTAGAGGGGGTCTACACTGAAGCTTTCTTT; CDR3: CASSLEGVYTEAFF
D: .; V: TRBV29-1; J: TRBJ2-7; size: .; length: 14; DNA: TGCAGCGCCGTGGGACGAGGGAGCTCCTACGAGCAGTACTTC; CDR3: CSAVGRGSSYEQYF
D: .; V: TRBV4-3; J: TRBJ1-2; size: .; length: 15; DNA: TGCGCCAGCAGCCAAGCCTTACAGGCGGACTATGGCTACACCTTC; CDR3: CASSQALQADYGYTF
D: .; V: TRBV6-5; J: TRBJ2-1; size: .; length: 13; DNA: TGTGCCAGCAGTTTAGGGCTCTACAATGAGCAGTTCTTC; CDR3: CASSLGLYNEQFF
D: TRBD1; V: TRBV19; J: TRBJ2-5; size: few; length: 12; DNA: TGTGCCACTAGGACAGGGGGAGAGACCCAGTACTTC; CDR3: CATRTGGETQYF
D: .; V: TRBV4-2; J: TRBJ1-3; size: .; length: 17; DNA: TGTGCCAGCAGCCGGGCGGTATTGAGGGGCTCTGGAAACACCATATATTTT; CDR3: CASSRAVLRGSGNTIYF
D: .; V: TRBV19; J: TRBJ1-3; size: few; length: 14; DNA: TGTGCCACCACCGGACCGAGCTCTGGAAACACCATATATTTT; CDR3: CATTGPSSGNTIYF
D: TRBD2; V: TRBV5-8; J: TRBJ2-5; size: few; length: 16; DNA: TGTGCCAGCAGCCCCCGGGGACTAGCGCTTCAAGAGACCCAGTACTTC; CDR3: CASSPRGLALQETQYF
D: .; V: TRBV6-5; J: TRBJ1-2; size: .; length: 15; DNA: TGTGCCAGCAGTTACTCGCAGACGGTGCGGTATGGCTACACCTTC; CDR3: CASSYSQTVRYGYTF
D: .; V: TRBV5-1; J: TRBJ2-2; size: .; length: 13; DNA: TGCGCCAGCAGCTTACCCTACACCGGGGAGCTGTTTTTT; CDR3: CASSLPYTGELFF
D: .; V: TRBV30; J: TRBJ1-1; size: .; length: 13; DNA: TGTGCCTGGAATAAGGGAGGGAACACTGAAGCTTTCTTT; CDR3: CAWNKGGNTEAFF
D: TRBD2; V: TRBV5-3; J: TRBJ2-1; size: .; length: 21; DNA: TGTGCCAGAAGCTTGAAACGTCCGACTAGCGGAGATCTCTACTCCTACAATGAGCAGTTCTTC; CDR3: CARSLKRPTSGDLYSYNEQFF
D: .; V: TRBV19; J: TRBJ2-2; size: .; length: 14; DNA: TGTGCCAGTAGTATCTGGCGAAACGACGGGGAGCTGTTTTTT; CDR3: CASSIWRNDGELFF
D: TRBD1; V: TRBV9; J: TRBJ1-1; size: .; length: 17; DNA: TGTGCCAGCAGCGCCCTCTCTCGACAGGGGGCGCGGACTGAAGCTTTCTTT; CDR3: CASSALSRQGARTEAFF
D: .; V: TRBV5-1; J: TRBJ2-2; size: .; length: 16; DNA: TGCGCCAGCAGCTTGTTAGGGGCTACGAACACCGGGGAGCTGTTTTTT; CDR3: CASSLLGATNTGELFF
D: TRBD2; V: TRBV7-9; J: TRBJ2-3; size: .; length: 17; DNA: TGTGCCAGCAGCCCCGTTCACGGGAGAGGGAGGGTAGATACGCAGTATTTT; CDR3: CASSPVHGRGRVDTQYF
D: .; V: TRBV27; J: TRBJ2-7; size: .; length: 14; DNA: TGTGCCAGCAGTTTACAAGGACAGCCCTACGAGCAGTACTTC; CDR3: CASSLQGQPYEQYF
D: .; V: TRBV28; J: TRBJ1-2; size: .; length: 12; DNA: TGTGCCAGCAGTGAACCCCTCTTCGGCTACACCTTC; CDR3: CASSEPLFGYTF
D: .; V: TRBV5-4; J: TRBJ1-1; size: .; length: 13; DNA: TGTGCCAGCAGTACAGGTCTACGAACTGAAGCTTTCTTT; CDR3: CASSTGLRTEAFF
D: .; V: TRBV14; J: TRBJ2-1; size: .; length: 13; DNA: TGTGCCAGCACTGACAGGAGGGGCAATGAGCAGTTCTTC; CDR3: CASTDRRGNEQFF
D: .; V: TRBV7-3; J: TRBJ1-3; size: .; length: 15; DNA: TGTGCCAGCAGCTTATCTCAGGGGCCTGGAAACACCATATATTTT; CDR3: CASSLSQGPGNTIYF
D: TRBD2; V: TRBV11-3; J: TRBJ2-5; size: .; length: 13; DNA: TGTGCCAGCAGGGGAGCGGGAGAAGAGACCCAGTACTTC; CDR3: CASRGAGEETQYF
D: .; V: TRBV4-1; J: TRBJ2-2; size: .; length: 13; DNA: TGCGCCAGCAGGAAGGTGGTGGCCGGGGAGCTGTTTTTT; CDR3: CASRKVVAGELFF
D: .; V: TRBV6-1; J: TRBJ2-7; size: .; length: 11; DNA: TGTGCCAGCAGTCCCGGACAGTCGCAGTACTTC; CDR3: CASSPGQSQYF
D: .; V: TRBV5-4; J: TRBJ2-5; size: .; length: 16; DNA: TGTGCCAGCAGCTTCGACCCCGGGCGGACCCAAGAGACCCAGTACTTC; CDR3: CASSFDPGRTQETQYF
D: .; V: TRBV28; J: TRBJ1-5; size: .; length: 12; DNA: TGTGCCAACTCAGGGAGGACTCAGCCCCAGCATTTT; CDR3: CANSGRTQPQHF
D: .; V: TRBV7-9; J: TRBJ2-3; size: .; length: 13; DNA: TGTGCCAGCAGCCCAGGCAGCACAGATACGCAGTATTTT; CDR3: CASSPGSTDTQYF
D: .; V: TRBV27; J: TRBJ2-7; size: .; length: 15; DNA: TGTGCCAGCAGTTTATCGGCGTGGACAACCTACGAGCAGTACTTC; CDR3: CASSLSAWTTYEQYF
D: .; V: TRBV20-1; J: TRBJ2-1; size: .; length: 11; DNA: TGCAGTGCTAGAGAATCAGCCTCACCGTTCTTC; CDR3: CSARESASPFF
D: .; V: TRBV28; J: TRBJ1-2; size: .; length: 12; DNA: TGTGCCAGCAGTTCCGACAGCTATGGCTACACCTTC; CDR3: CASSSDSYGYTF
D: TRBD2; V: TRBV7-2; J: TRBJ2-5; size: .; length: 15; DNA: TGTGCCAGCAGCTTAAGCGGGAGGGCCGGGGAGACCCAGTACTTC; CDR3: CASSLSGRAGETQYF
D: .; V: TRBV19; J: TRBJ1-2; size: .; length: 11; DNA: TGTGCCAGTAGTATGGGAGGTGGCTACACCTTC; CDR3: CASSMGGGYTF
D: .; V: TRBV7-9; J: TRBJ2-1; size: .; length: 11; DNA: TGTGCCAGCAGCCTGGGGGATGAGCAGTTCTTC; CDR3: CASSLGDEQFF
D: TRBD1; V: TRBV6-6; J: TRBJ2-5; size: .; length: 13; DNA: TGTGCCAGCCGGGGGACAGGGAAAGAGACCCAGTACTTC; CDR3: CASRGTGKETQYF
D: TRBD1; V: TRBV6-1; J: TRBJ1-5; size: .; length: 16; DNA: TGTGCCAGCAGTGCAACTAACAGGGGAATGAATCAGCCCCAGCATTTT; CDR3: CASSATNRGMNQPQHF
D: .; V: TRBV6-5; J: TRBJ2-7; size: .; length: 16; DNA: TGTGCCAGCAGTTACTCGGGGAGTCCGTGGGGGTACGAGCAGTACTTC; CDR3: CASSYSGSPWGYEQYF
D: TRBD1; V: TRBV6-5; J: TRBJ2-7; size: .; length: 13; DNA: TGTGCCAGCAGTGCATCCGGGACAGGCGAGCAGTACTTC; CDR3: CASSASGTGEQYF
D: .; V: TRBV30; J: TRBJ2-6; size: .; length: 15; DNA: TGTGCCTGGAGTACCCCGAGCTCTGGGGCCAACGTCCTGACTTTC; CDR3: CAWSTPSSGANVLTF
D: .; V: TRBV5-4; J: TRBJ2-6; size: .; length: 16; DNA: TGTGCCAGCAGCTTGGAACTGGGTGTTGGGGCCAACGTCCTGACTTTC; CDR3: CASSLELGVGANVLTF
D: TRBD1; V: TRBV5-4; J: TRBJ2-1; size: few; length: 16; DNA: TGTGCCAGCAGCTTTACAAAGGGGGCAGCCGGCGATGAGCAGTTCTTC; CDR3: CASSFTKGAAGDEQFF
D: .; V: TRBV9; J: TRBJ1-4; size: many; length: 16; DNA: TGTGCCAGCAGCGTAGGCGTCACGCGCATTGGGGAAAAACTGTTTTTT; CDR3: CASSVGVTRIGEKLFF
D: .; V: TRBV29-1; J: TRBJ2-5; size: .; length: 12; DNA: TGCAGCGTTGCAATCTGGGGAGAGACCCAGTACTTC; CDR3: CSVAIWGETQYF
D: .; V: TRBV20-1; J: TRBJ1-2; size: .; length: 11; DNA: TGCAGTGCCCGGATTGTAGATGGCTACACCTTC; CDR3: CSARIVDGYTF
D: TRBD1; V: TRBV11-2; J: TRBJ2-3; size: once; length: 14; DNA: TGTGCCAGCAGCCGGGACAGAAACACAGATACGCAGTATTTT; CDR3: CASSRDRNTDTQYF
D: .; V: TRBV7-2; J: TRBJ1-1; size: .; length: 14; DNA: TGTGCCAGCAGCTTAGTCCTGGGGGGCACTGAAGCTTTCTTT; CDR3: CASSLVLGGTEAFF